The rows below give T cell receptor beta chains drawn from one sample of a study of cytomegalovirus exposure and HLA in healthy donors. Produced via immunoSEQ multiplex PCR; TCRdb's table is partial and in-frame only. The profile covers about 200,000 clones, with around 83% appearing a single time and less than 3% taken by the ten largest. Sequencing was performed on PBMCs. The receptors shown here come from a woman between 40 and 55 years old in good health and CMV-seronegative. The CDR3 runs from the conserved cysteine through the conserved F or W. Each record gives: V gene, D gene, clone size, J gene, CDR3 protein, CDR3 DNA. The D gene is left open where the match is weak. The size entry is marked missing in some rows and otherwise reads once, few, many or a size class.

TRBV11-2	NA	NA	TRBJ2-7	CASSLGNEQYF	TGTGCCAGCAGCCTCGGTAACGAGCAGTACTTC
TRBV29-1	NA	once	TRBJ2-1	CSVEEGKQFF	TGCAGCGTTGAAGAGGGCAAGCAGTTCTTC
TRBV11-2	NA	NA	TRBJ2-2	CASSLGGQPGTGELFF	TGTGCCAGCAGCTTAGGCGGACAGCCGGGCACCGGGGAGCTGTTTTTT
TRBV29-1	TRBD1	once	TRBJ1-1	CSEEGQGEGAFF	TGCAGCGAGGAAGGACAGGGAGAAGGAGCTTTCTTT
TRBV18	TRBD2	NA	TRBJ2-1	CASSPPGGGRASNEQFF	TGTGCCAGCTCACCTCCCGGGGGGGGTCGAGCGAGCAATGAGCAGTTCTTC
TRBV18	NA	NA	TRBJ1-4	CASSPLRGADSEKLFF	TGTGCCAGCTCACCACTACGGGGGGCTGATAGTGAAAAACTGTTTTTT
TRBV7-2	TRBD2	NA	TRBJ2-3	CASSLGGGRATDTQYF	TGTGCCAGCAGCCTAGGGGGCGGGAGGGCCACAGATACGCAGTATTTT
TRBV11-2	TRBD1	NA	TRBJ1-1	CASSLMGTGVNTEAFF	TGTGCCAGCAGCTTAATGGGGACAGGGGTGAACACTGAAGCTTTCTTT
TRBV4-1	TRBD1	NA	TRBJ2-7	CASSQGTGSLKGYEQYF	TGCGCCAGCAGCCAAGGGACAGGAAGCTTAAAGGGCTACGAGCAGTACTTC
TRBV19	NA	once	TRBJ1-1	CASSIDPEALWNTEAFF	TGTGCCAGTAGTATAGACCCGGAGGCGTTATGGAACACTGAAGCTTTCTTT
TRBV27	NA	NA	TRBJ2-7	CASSSEGLSPTYEQYF	TGTGCCAGCAGTTCCGAGGGCCTAAGCCCTACCTACGAGCAGTACTTC
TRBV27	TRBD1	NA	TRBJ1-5	CASSIRQGAGQPQHF	TGTGCCAGCAGTATCCGACAGGGGGCAGGGCAGCCCCAGCATTTT
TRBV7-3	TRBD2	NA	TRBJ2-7	CASSLNGGGLGGQYF	TGTGCCAGCAGCTTAAATGGGGGGGGTCTAGGCGGGCAGTACTTC
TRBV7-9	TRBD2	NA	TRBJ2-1	CASSRLSGTSHEQFF	TGTGCCAGCAGCCGCTTAAGCGGGACTAGCCATGAGCAGTTCTTC
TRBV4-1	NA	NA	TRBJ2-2	CASSQEGGVAGELFF	TGCGCCAGCAGCCAAGAAGGGGGAGTGGCCGGGGAGCTGTTTTTT
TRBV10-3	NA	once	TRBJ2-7	CAISALSRADSPYEQYF	TGTGCCATCAGTGCGCTCAGCCGAGCGGACTCCCCTTACGAGCAGTACTTC
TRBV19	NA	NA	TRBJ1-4	CASSSGWEKLFF	TGTGCCAGTAGCAGCGGGTGGGAAAAACTGTTTTTT
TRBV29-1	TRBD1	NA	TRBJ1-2	CSVGGGGTGFFGNYGYTF	TGCAGCGTTGGAGGGGGAGGGACAGGGTTTTTTGGTAACTATGGCTACACCTTC
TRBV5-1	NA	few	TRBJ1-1	CASSRTPGGSNTEAFF	TGCGCCAGCAGCCGAACTCCGGGGGGCTCGAACACTGAAGCTTTCTTT
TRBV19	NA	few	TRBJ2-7	CASSITSDRTYEQYF	TGTGCCAGTAGTATAACTAGTGATCGAACCTACGAGCAGTACTTC
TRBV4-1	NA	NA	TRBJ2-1	CASSQDAERNEQFF	TGCGCCAGCAGCCAAGATGCGGAGCGCAATGAGCAGTTCTTC
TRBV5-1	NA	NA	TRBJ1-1	CASSLTGTPEAFF	TGCGCCAGCAGCTTAACAGGGACCCCTGAAGCTTTCTTT
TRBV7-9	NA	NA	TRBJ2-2	CASNAAGVTGELFF	TGTGCCAGCAATGCGGCAGGGGTTACCGGGGAGCTGTTTTTT
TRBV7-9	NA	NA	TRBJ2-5	CASSLVEAWKETQYF	TGTGCCAGCAGCTTAGTGGAGGCCTGGAAAGAGACCCAGTACTTC
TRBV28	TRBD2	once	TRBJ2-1	CASSLRLAGGDEQFF	TGTGCCAGCAGTTTAAGACTAGCGGGAGGCGATGAGCAGTTCTTC
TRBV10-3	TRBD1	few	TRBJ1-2	CAISEPPGTVSNYGYTF	TGTGCCATCAGTGAGCCACCCGGGACAGTCAGTAACTATGGCTACACCTTC
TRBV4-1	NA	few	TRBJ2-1	CASSQAWGPPEYNEQFF	TGCGCCAGCAGCCAGGCCTGGGGGCCCCCAGAATACAATGAGCAGTTCTTC
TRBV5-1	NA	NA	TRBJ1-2	CASSLLERDGYTF	TGCGCCAGCAGCTTGTTGGAGAGGGATGGCTACACCTTC
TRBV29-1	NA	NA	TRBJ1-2	CSGSRVDYGYTF	TGCAGCGGGTCGAGGGTGGACTATGGCTACACCTTC
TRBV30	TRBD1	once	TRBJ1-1	CAWSSGTGAFTEAFF	TGTGCCTGGAGTTCTGGGACAGGGGCGTTCACTGAAGCTTTCTTT
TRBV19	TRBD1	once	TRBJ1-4	CASSIGRQGAPNEKLFF	TGTGCCAGTAGTATAGGACGACAGGGGGCACCTAATGAAAAACTGTTTTTT
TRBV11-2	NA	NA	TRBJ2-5	CASKTGFQETQYF	TGTGCCAGCAAAACAGGGTTTCAGGAGACCCAGTACTTC
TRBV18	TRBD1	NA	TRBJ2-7	CASSKYDRGDAREQYF	TGTGCCAGCTCAAAGTACGACAGGGGAGACGCGCGGGAGCAGTACTTC
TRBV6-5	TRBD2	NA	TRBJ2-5	CASGLAGQETQYF	TGTGCCAGCGGACTAGCGGGACAAGAGACCCAGTACTTC
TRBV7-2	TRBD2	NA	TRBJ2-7	CASSLAVPYSGAPHEQYF	TGTGCCAGCAGCTTAGCGGTACCGTACAGCGGGGCCCCGCACGAGCAGTACTTC
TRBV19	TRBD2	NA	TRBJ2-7	CASSSGLAGFYEQYF	TGTGCCAGTAGTTCGGGGCTAGCGGGATTCTACGAGCAGTACTTC
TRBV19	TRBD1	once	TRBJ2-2	CASSSTGGSTGELFF	TGTGCCAGTAGTTCAACAGGGGGAAGTACCGGGGAGCTGTTTTTT
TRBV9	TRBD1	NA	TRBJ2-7	CASSAWDSSYEQYF	TGTGCCAGCAGCGCATGGGACAGCTCCTACGAGCAGTACTTC